This T cell receptor beta chain was sequenced for a study of T cell responses to AZD1222 COVID-19 vaccine. Sequencing was performed with immunoSEQ multiplex PCR; in TCRdb, only in-frame clones are kept and a portion is missing. The table has around 50,000 clones, around 87% seen once. The V gene's germline CDR1 is SGHRS and CDR2 YFSETQ. The CDR3 consists of 18 residues. Trimming took 2 bases from V and 2 from J; bases not matched to a gene: 14. V and J are TRBV5-1 and TRBJ2-7; 9 bases agree with TRBD2. The sequencing used peripheral blood, collected on day 0 of AZD1222 vaccination. The origin of this receptor is an adult in good health. CDR3 sequence reads: CASSLLLASGTAAYEQYF. The CDR3 DNA follows: TGCGCCAGCAGCTTATTATTGGCTAGCGGGACTGCCGCCTACGAGCAGTACTTC.